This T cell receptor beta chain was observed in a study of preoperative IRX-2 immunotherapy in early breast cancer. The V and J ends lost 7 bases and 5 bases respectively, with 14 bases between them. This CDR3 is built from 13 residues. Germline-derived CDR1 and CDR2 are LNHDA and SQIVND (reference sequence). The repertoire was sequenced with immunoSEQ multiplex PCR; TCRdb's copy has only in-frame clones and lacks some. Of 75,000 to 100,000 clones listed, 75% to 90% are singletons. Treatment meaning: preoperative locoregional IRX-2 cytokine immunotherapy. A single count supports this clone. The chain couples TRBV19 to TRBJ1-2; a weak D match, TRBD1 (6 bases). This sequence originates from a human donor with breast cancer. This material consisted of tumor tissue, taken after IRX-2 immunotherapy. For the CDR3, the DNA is TGTGCCAGTACCACTAGGGGGTTGTATGGCTACACCTTC. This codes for CASTTRGLYGYTF.